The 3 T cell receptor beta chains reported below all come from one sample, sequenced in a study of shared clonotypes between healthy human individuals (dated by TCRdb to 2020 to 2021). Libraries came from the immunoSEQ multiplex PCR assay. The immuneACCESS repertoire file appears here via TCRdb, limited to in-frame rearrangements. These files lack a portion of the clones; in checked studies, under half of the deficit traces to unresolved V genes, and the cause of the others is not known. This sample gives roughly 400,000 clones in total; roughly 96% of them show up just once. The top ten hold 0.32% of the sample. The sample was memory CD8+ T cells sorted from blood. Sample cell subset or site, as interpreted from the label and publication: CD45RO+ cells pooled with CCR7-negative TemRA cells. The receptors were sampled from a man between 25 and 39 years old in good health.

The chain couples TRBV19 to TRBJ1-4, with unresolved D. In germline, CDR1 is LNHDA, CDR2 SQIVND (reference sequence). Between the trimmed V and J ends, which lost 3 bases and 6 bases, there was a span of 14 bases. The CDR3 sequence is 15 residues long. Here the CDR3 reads CASSMRTAGDEKLFF. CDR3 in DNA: TGTGCCAGTAGTATGAGGACTGCAGGAGATGAAAAACTGTTTTTT.

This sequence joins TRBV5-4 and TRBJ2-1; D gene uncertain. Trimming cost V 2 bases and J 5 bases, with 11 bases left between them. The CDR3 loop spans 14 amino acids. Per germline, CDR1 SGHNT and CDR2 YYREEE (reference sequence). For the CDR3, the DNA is TGTGCCAGCAGCTTTGGAGACTTAAACAATGAGCAGTTCTTC. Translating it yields CASSFGDLNNEQFF.

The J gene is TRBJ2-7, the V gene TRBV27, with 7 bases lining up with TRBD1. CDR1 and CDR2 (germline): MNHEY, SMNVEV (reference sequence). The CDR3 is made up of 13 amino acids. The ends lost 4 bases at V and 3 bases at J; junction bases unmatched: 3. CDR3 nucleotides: TGTGCCAGCAGTTCCCGACAGGGCTACGAGCAGTACTTC. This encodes CASSSRQGYEQYF.